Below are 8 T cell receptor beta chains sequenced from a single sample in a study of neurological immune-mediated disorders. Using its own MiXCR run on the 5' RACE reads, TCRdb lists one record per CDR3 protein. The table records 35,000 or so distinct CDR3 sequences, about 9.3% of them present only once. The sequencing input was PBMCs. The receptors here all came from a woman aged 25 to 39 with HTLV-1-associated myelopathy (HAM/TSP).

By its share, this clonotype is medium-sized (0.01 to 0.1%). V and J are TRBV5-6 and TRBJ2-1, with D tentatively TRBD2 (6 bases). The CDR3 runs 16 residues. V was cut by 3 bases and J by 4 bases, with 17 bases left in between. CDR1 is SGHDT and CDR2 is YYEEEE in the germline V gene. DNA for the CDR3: TGTGCCAGCAGCTCGACTAGATCGACCCGATACAATGAGCAGTTCTTC. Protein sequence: CASSSTRSTRYNEQFF. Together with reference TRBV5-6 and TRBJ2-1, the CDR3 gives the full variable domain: DAGVTQSPTHLIKTRGQQVTLRCSPKSGHDTVSWYQQALGQGPQFIFQYYEEEERQRGNFPDRFSGHQFPNYSSELNVNALLLGDSALYLCASSSTRSTRYNEQFFGPGTRLTVL.

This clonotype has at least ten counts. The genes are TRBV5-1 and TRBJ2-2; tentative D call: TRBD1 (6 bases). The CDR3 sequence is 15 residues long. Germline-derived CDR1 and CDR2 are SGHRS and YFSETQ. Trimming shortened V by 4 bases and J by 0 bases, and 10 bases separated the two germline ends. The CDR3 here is CASSPDRPNTGELFF. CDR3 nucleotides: TGCGCCAGCAGCCCCGACAGGCCGAACACCGGGGAGCTGTTTTTT.

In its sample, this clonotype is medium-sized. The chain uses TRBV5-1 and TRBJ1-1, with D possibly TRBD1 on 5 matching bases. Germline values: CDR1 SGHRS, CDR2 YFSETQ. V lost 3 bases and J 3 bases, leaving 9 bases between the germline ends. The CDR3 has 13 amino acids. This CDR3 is CASSSDKHTEAFF. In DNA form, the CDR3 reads TGCGCCAGCAGCTCGGACAAGCACACTGAAGCTTTCTTT.

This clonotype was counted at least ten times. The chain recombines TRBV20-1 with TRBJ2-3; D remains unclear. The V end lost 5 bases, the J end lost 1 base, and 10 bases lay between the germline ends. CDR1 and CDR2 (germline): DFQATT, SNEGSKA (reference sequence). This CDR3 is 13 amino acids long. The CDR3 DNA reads TGCAGTGCTCAATACCCGGGCACAGATACGCAGTATTTT. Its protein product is CSAQYPGTDTQYF.

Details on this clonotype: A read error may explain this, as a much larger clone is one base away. The CDR3 spells CSARGTILFGDTQYF. The DNA for the CDR3 is TGCAGTGCGCGCGGGACTATTCTGTTCGGAGATACGCAGTATTTT. This chain uses TRBV20-1 with TRBJ2-3; 7 bases map to TRBD2. The CDR3 contains 15 residues. Germline V gives CDR1 DFQATT, CDR2 SNEGSKA (reference sequence). Trimming removed 6 bases from V and 5 bases from J; junction bases left unmatched: 14.

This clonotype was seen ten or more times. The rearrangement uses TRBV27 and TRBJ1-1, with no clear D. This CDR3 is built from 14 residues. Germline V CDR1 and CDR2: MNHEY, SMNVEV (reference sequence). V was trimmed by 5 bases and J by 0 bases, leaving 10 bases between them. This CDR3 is CASSPGRMNTEAFF. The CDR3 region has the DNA TGTGCCAGCAGTCCAGGACGGATGAACACTGAAGCTTTCTTT.

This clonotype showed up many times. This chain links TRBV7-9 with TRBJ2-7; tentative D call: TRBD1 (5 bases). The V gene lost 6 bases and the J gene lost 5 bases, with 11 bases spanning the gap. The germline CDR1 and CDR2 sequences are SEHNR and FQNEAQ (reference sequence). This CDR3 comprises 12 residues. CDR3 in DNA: TGTGCCAGCAGTTCCAGGGCCAACGAGCAGTACTTC. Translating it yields CASSSRANEQYF.

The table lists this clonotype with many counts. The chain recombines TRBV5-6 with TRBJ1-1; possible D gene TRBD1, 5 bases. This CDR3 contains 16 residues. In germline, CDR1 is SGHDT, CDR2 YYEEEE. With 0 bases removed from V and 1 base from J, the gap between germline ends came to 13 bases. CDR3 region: CASSLGSWGENTEAFF. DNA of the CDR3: TGTGCCAGCAGCTTGGGGTCGTGGGGGGAGAACACTGAAGCTTTCTTT.